Given below is one T cell receptor beta chain in context. Repertoires were generated with immunoSEQ multiplex PCR, while TCRdb's copy carries only in-frame clones and drops some. The repertoire holds roughly 300,000 clones, with 81% as singletons. V trimming: 5 bases; J trimming: 8 bases; junction bases outside the gene matches: 8. Germline lookup yields CDR1 SGHTA and CDR2 FQGNSA. The CDR3 has 13 residues. This specimen belongs to a study of blood T cell repertoires in COVID-19. The sequence was obtained from a woman in her sixties with active or convalescent COVID-19. This chain links TRBV7-2 with TRBJ1-2; 7 bases map to TRBD1. Sequences were obtained from peripheral blood. CDR3 in amino acids: CASSLERGRGYTF. The CDR3 coding sequence is TGTGCCAGCAGCCTAGAGAGGGGGCGCGGCTACACCTTC.